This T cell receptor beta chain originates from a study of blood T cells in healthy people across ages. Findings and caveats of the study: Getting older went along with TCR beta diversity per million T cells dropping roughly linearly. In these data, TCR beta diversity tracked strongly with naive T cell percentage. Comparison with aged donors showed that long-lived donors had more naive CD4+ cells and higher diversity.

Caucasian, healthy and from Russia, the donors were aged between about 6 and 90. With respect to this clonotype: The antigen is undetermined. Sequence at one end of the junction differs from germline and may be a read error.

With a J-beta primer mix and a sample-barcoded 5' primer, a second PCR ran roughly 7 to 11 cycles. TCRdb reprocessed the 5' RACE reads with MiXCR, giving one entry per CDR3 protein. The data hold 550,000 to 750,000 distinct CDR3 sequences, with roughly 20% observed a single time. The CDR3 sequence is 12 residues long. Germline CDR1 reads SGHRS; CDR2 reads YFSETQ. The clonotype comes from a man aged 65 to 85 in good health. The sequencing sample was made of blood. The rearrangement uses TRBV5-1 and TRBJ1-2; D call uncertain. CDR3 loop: CASSLDGGLGNF. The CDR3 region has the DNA TGCGCCAGCAGCTTGGACGGCGGCTTAGGTAACTTC.